This T cell receptor (beta chain) emerged from a study of spatial heterogeneity in lung cancer. For the study at large: Consistent detection of more beta-chain than alpha-chain sequences was observed. Study conclusions and caveats: At resection, ubiquitous expanded tumor TCRs appeared in blood more than at follow-up.

The V end was cut by 3 bases, the J end by 5 bases, with 13 bases between. The CDR3 runs to 14 residues. Looked up from germline, CDR1 is MDHEN and CDR2 is SYDVKM. This clonotype showed up just a few times. Its matching antigen is unknown. The time point: blood at routine non-recurrence follow-up after resection. TCRdb passed the 5' RACE reads through MiXCR, listing each CDR3 protein once. The table lists 110,000 or so distinct CDR3 sequences, less than 14% of them singletons. The specimen comprised PBMCs, sampled at follow-up. The clonotype comes from a female donor with early-stage non-small cell lung cancer. This chain uses TRBV28 with TRBJ2-5; tentatively, D is TRBD2 (5 bases). CDR3 region: CASSFRENGETQYF. CDR3 nucleotides: TGTGCCAGCAGTTTCCGGGAAAATGGGGAGACCCAGTACTTC. Drawing the rest from reference TRBV28 and TRBJ2-5, the complete variable domain is DVKVTQSSRYLVKRTGEKVFLECVQDMDHENMFWYRQDPGLGLRLIYFSYDVKMKEKGDIPEGYSVSREKKERFSLILESASTNQTSMYLCASSFRENGETQYFGPGTRLLVL.